The 15 T cell receptor beta chains below were found in one sample sequenced in a study of immune cell composition in non-small cell lung cancer. Method: immunoSEQ multiplex PCR; TCRdb's copy keeps in-frame clones and lacks some. The sample consists of 5,300 or so clones, less than 85% of them appearing once. Sequences were obtained from lung tumor tissue. The receptors derive from a human donor with non-small cell lung cancer.

The chain combines TRBV20-1 with TRBJ1-2; perhaps TRBD1 as D (6 bases). Germline V gives CDR1 DFQATT, CDR2 SNEGSKA (reference sequence). This CDR3 comprises 11 residues. Trimming removed 7 bases at V and 8 bases at J, with 14 bases between. The CDR3 region has the DNA TGCAGTGTTACGACAGGCCGAGGCTACACCTTC. It encodes CSVTTGRGYTF.

The J gene is TRBJ1-4, the V gene TRBV10-2, with 10 bases identical to TRBD1. Germline CDR1 reads WSHSY; CDR2 reads SAAADI. The trim removed 0 bases at V and 7 bases at J, leaving 2 bases unmatched. This CDR3 is 15 amino acids long. In DNA form, the CDR3 reads TGCGCCAGCAGTGAGTCGACAGGGGGCGTTGAAAAACTGTTTTTT. Translating it yields CASSESTGGVEKLFF.

V gene TRBV14 combines with J gene TRBJ1-2; 10 nucleotides agree with TRBD1. The CDR3 consists of 17 residues. Germline V CDR1 and CDR2: SGHDN, FVKESK. J was trimmed by 1 base and V by 5 bases; bases with no gene match: 10. CDR3 sequence: CASSEDRGNTNNYGYTF. The DNA of the CDR3 is TGTGCCAGCAGCGAGGACAGGGGGAACACCAATAACTATGGCTACACCTTC.

The CDR3 sequence is CASSLATNRGLAREQYF. CDR3 DNA sequence: TGTGCCAGCAGCTTAGCTACCAACCGGGGACTAGCACGCGAGCAGTACTTC. This chain links TRBV7-2 with TRBJ2-7; 9 nucleotides agree with TRBD2. The CDR3 consists of 17 residues. CDR1 is SGHTA, CDR2 FQGNSA, per germline. V shed 0 bases and J 6 bases; nucleotides not matched to a gene: 12.

V gene TRBV2 combines with J gene TRBJ2-5; 9 bases match TRBD1. The ends lost 3 bases at V and 5 bases at J; junction bases unmatched: 7. This CDR3 spans 15 amino acids. Germline CDR1 is SNHLY and CDR2 is FYNNEI. CDR3 loop: CASSEGTGYRETQYF. DNA of the CDR3: TGTGCCAGCAGTGAGGGGACAGGGTACAGGGAGACCCAGTACTTC.

This clone was recorded a few times. V usage is TRBV28 and J usage is TRBJ1-2; the D is unclear. This CDR3 region has 12 residues. Germline V CDR1 and CDR2: MDHEN, SYDVKM. Trimming pared 3 bases from V and 4 bases from J, leaving 6 bases between. The CDR3 DNA is TGTGCCAGCAGTTTTATGAGCTATGGCTACACCTTC. Its protein product is CASSFMSYGYTF.

The genes are TRBV7-2 and TRBJ2-1; TRBD1 matches at 8 bases. V lost 4 bases and J lost 8; bases outside the gene matches: 1. This CDR3 contains 12 residues. Germline loops: CDR1 SGHTA, CDR2 FQGNSA. CDR3 sequence: CASSSGGYEQFF. The CDR3 nucleotides read TGTGCCAGCAGCTCAGGGGGCTATGAGCAGTTCTTC. Variable domain in full (rest from reference TRBV7-2 and TRBJ2-1): GAGVSQSPSNKVTEKGKDVELRCDPISGHTALYWYRQSLGQGLEFLIYFQGNSAPDKSGLPSDRFSAERTGGSVSTLTIQRTQQEDSAVYLCASSSGGYEQFFGPGTRLTVL.

The V and J genes are TRBV27 and TRBJ2-1; 9 bases agree with TRBD1. The CDR3 loop spans 16 amino acids. Germline CDR1 MNHEY, CDR2 SMNVEV (reference sequence). V was pared by 3 bases and J by 8 bases, with 11 bases of the junction left unmatched. CDR3 region: CASSFLPGTGRDEQFF. CDR3 sequence (DNA): TGTGCCAGCAGTTTCCTCCCCGGGACAGGGAGGGATGAGCAGTTCTTC.

This clone was detected only once. This chain connects TRBV18 to TRBJ2-7; 7 bases match TRBD2. This CDR3 region has 13 residues. Germline CDR1 reads KGHSH; CDR2 reads LQKENI. V shed 3 bases, J shed 6 bases, and the junction held 5 bases outside the gene matches. CDR3 nucleotide sequence: TGTGCCAGCTCACCCGGCGGGGGTAGCGAGCAGTACTTC. Translation: CASSPGGGSEQYF. The entire variable domain, with the rest obtained from reference TRBV18 and TRBJ2-7, is as follows: NAGVMQNPRHLVRRRGQEARLRCSPMKGHSHVYWYRQLPEEGLKFMVYLQKENIIDESGMPKERFSAEFPKEGPSILRIQQVVRGDSAAYFCASSPGGGSEQYFGPGTRLTVT.

This sequence joins TRBV5-6 and TRBJ2-7, with a weak D call TRBD2 (6 bases). The CDR3 has 16 amino acids. CDR1 is SGHDT and CDR2 is YYEEEE in the germline V gene. V lost 0 bases to trimming and J lost 1 base, with 14 bases between them. The CDR3 loop reads CASSLVSGRRSYEQYF. In nucleotides, the CDR3 is TGTGCCAGCAGCTTGGTTAGCGGCAGACGATCCTACGAGCAGTACTTC.

The chain joins TRBV7-9 to TRBJ1-4; D gene unclear. The CDR3 sequence is 12 residues long. V shed 5 bases and J shed 13 bases, with 14 bases lying between them. CDR1 and CDR2 from the germline V gene are SEHNR and FQNEAQ (reference sequence). CDR3 sequence reads: CASSRAQEALFF. As DNA, the CDR3 is TGTGCCAGCAGCCGAGCCCAGGAGGCACTGTTTTTT.

As for this clone: This sample includes further DNA sequences coding for the same CDR3. The V gene is TRBV6-5, the J gene TRBJ2-3, with D possibly TRBD1 on 6 matching bases. Germline-derived CDR1 and CDR2 are MNHEY and SVGAGI. The CDR3 has 15 amino acids. V was pared by 5 bases and J by 0 bases, with 12 bases between. The CDR3 reads CASSTQGQSTDTQYF. The CDR3 coding sequence is TGTGCCAGCAGTACACAGGGTCAGAGCACAGATACGCAGTATTTT.

This chain uses TRBV23-1 with TRBJ2-1, with 11 bases aligning to TRBD1. TRBV23-1 is an open reading frame whose function is uncertain. The ends lost 4 bases at V and 3 bases at J; junction bases unmatched: 11. This CDR3 spans 18 amino acids. Here the CDR3 reads CASSPDRGRSSDYNEQFF. The DNA of the CDR3 is TGCGCCAGCAGTCCGGACAGGGGGCGGTCATCTGACTACAATGAGCAGTTCTTC.

V usage is TRBV7-9 and J usage is TRBJ2-2; D is perhaps TRBD2 (5 bases). Germline V gives CDR1 SEHNR, CDR2 FQNEAQ (reference sequence). CDR3 size: 14 residues. The V and J ends lost 3 bases and 7 bases respectively, with 12 bases between them. The CDR3, as DNA: TGTGCCAGCAGCTTCCCAGTCGGGAACGGGGAGCTGTTTTTT. It yields the protein CASSFPVGNGELFF.

In its sample, this clone was seen a few times. The rearrangement uses TRBV19 and TRBJ1-2; D uncertain. CDR3 length: 13 amino acids. Trimming stripped 4 bases from V and 4 bases from J, with 10 bases between. The V gene's germline CDR1 is LNHDA and CDR2 SQIVND (reference sequence). CDR3 protein: CASSSGRLYGYTF. In DNA, the CDR3 is TGTGCCAGTAGTAGCGGGAGGCTCTATGGCTACACCTTC.